Below, 20 T cell receptor beta chains from the same sample are listed, as sequenced in a study of T cells in Graves' hyperthyroidism and ophthalmopathy. Amplified TCR beta CDR3 regions derived from RNA transcripts. HTBI primers were employed in a first-round RT-PCR of the TCR CDR3. TCRdb reprocessed the multiplex PCR reads via MiXCR and lists one record per CDR3 protein. This sample has hundreds of thousands of distinct CDR3 sequences, with less than 20% found just once. The sequencing sample was made of blood. The receptors were sampled from a middle-aged man with Graves' ophthalmopathy.

This clonotype was detected ten times or more. J is TRBJ1-5 and V is TRBV5-1; D unclear. V was shortened by 2 bases and J by 3 bases, with 9 bases between the two germline ends. Germline lookup yields CDR1 SGHRS and CDR2 YFSETQ. The CDR3 length is 14 residues. The chain's CDR3 is CASSLGEINQPQHF. CDR3 DNA: TGCGCCAGCAGCTTAGGCGAAATCAATCAGCCCCAGCATTTT.

The chain carries TRBV3-1 and TRBJ2-1, with a possible D match to TRBD1 (6 bases). Germline CDR1 and CDR2: LGHDT and YNNKEL (reference sequence). The CDR3 is 16 residues long. V dropped 1 base and J dropped 6 bases, with 16 bases sitting between them. CDR3 bases: TGTGCCAGCAGCCAAGGGGGGCCCGCCCTATGCAATGAGCAGTTCTTC. Translated, it gives CASSQGGPALCNEQFF.

This clonotype has at least ten counts. The chain links TRBV7-3 to TRBJ1-1; the D is unclear. The CDR3 has 14 amino acids. Germline values: CDR1 SGHTA, CDR2 FQGTGA. The V and J ends lost 5 bases and 4 bases respectively, with 14 bases between them. The CDR3 nucleotides are TGTGCCAGCAGCCCCATGGGGAGGGTCACTGAAGCTTTCTTT. Translating gives CASSPMGRVTEAFF.

At least ten counts were recorded for this clonotype. The chain recombines TRBV6-1 with TRBJ1-1; D may be TRBD1 (5 bases). Per the germline V gene, CDR1 is MNHNS and CDR2 is SASEGT. This CDR3 is built from 15 residues. Trimming stripped 3 bases from V and 2 bases from J, with 13 bases between. CDR3 residues: CASSDRGESNTEAFF. The DNA for the CDR3 is TGTGCCAGCAGTGATAGGGGCGAATCCAACACTGAAGCTTTCTTT.

The V gene is TRBV6-1, the J gene TRBJ1-1, with 8 nucleotides matching TRBD1. This CDR3 has 17 amino acids. V dropped 5 bases and J dropped 0; count of bases not matched to a gene: 11. Germline V gives CDR1 MNHNS, CDR2 SASEGT. The CDR3 sequence is CASSTRGQANMNTEAFF. In DNA form, the CDR3 reads TGTGCCAGCAGTACTCGGGGACAGGCCAATATGAACACTGAAGCTTTCTTT.

This sequence joins TRBV30 and TRBJ2-2, with D perhaps TRBD1 (7 bases). With 3 bases removed from V and 5 bases from J, the gap between germline ends came to 10 bases. Germline loops: CDR1 GTSNPN, CDR2 SVGIG (reference sequence). This CDR3 is built from 13 residues. The CDR3 loop is CAWRQGGTGELFF. In DNA, the CDR3 is TGTGCCTGGAGGCAGGGGGGTACCGGGGAGCTGTTTTTT.

The rearrangement joins TRBV20-1 to TRBJ2-7; no clear D gene. The CDR3 contains 11 residues. The germline V gene encodes CDR1 DFQATT and CDR2 SNEGSKA (reference sequence). Trimming left V 5 bases short and J 4 bases short, with 9 bases between. The CDR3 loop is CSAAVRYEQYF. In DNA, the CDR3 is TGCAGTGCTGCGGTCCGATACGAGCAGTACTTC.

The genes are TRBV11-2 and TRBJ2-3; the match to TRBD2 covers 10 bases. This CDR3 has 17 amino acids. CDR1 is SGHAT and CDR2 is FQNNGV in the germline V gene. J gave up 5 bases and V 8 bases, and 16 bases lay outside the gene matches. This CDR3 reads CASGYPPTGTSEDTQYF. CDR3 bases: TGTGCCAGCGGATACCCCCCTACCGGGACTAGCGAAGATACGCAGTATTTT. The full variable domain, rest sourced from reference TRBV11-2 and TRBJ2-3, is EAGVAQSPRYKIIEKRQSVAFWCNPISGHATLYWYQQILGQGPKLLIQFQNNGVVDDSQLPKDRFSAERLKGVDSTLKIQPAKLEDSAVYLCASGYPPTGTSEDTQYFGPGTRLTVL.

The chain carries TRBV7-6 and TRBJ2-2; D is ambiguous. With 3 bases removed from V and 9 bases from J, the gap between germline ends came to 17 bases. Germline loops: CDR1 SGHVS, CDR2 FNYEAQ. CDR3 size: 15 residues. CDR3 residues: CASSLLNDPRRELFF. DNA for the CDR3: TGTGCCAGCAGCTTGCTAAATGACCCTCGGCGGGAGCTGTTTTTT.

This clonotype was seen a handful of times. The chain uses TRBV28 and TRBJ2-7; 10 bases are a match to TRBD1. The germline V gene has CDR1 MDHEN and CDR2 SYDVKM. The CDR3 has 15 amino acids. The junction had 7 bases not matched to a gene; V was cut back by 4 bases and J by 4 bases. The CDR3: CASSSPGTGVYEQYF. DNA of the CDR3: TGTGCCAGCAGTTCCCCCGGGACAGGGGTATACGAGCAGTACTTC.

This clonotype has at least ten counts. The V gene is TRBV11-3, the J gene TRBJ1-1; D possibly corresponds to TRBD1 (5 bases). This CDR3 region has 13 residues. Germline CDR1 SGHNT, CDR2 YENEEA. V shed 2 bases and J shed 6 bases, with 10 bases lying between them. CDR3 protein: CASSLLWGSEAFF. CDR3 sequence (DNA): TGTGCCAGCAGCTTACTTTGGGGGTCTGAAGCTTTCTTT.

The V call is TRBV27, the J call TRBJ1-3, with D tentatively TRBD1 (6 bases). V was clipped by 3 bases and J by 8 bases, with 8 bases between them. CDR1 MNHEY and CDR2 SMNVEV come from the germline V gene (reference sequence). This CDR3 is built from 12 residues. The CDR3 nucleotides are TGTGCCAGCAGTTTGACAGGCCACACCATATATTTT. Amino acid sequence: CASSLTGHTIYF.

The J gene is TRBJ2-1, the V gene TRBV7-6, with D possibly being TRBD2 (6 bases). CDR1 is SGHVS and CDR2 is FNYEAQ in the germline V gene. With 2 bases removed from V and 4 bases from J, the gap between germline ends came to 15 bases. CDR3 length equals 16 residues. The chain's CDR3 is CASSLIWGEAYNEQFF. CDR3 in DNA: TGTGCCAGCAGCTTAATATGGGGGGAGGCTTACAATGAGCAGTTCTTC.

This sequence joins TRBV27 and TRBJ2-3; D may match TRBD1 or TRBD2 (7 bases each). This CDR3 contains 15 residues. The V gene's germline CDR1 is MNHEY and CDR2 SMNVEV (reference sequence). V was cut by 6 bases and J by 3 bases, with 16 bases left in between. In DNA, the CDR3 is TGTGCCAGCAGGCCCTACAGGGGAGGGACAGATACGCAGTATTTT. It is translated as CASRPYRGGTDTQYF.

The chain recombines TRBV29-1 with TRBJ1-2; a weak D match, TRBD1 (5 bases). The V gene's germline CDR1 is SQVTM and CDR2 ANQGSEA. The CDR3 sequence is 13 residues long. Trimming shortened V by 6 bases and J by 2 bases, and 13 bases separated the two germline ends. CDR3 nucleotide sequence: TGCAGCGTCCGGGACGGTTCGAACTATGGCTACACCTTC. It encodes CSVRDGSNYGYTF.

The chain uses TRBV12-3 or TRBV12-4 and TRBJ1-3; D possibly corresponds to TRBD1 (5 bases). The CDR3 runs 16 residues. Trimming pared 6 bases from V and 0 bases from J, leaving 15 bases between. The CDR3 loop reads CASRLMPGGSGNTIYF. In DNA, the CDR3 is TGTGCCAGCAGATTAATGCCCGGGGGCTCTGGAAACACCATATATTTT.

This clonotype was found many times. The DNA of the CDR3 is TGTGCCAGCAGTTTACTAGCGCTATCCTACGAGCAGTACTTC. Protein: CASSLLALSYEQYF. V usage is TRBV28 and J usage is TRBJ2-7, with D possibly TRBD2 on 6 matching bases. This CDR3 is built from 14 residues. Germline CDR1 is MDHEN and CDR2 is SYDVKM. V shed 2 bases and J shed 1 base, with 9 bases lying between them.

The rearrangement links TRBV5-1 to TRBJ2-7; TRBD1 or TRBD2 may be the D gene (5 bases each). The CDR3 consists of 15 residues. Germline lookup yields CDR1 SGHRS and CDR2 YFSETQ. Trimming took off 3 bases at V and 6 bases at J, with 19 bases between the two ends. CDR3 region: CASSSEAREKGEQYF. The CDR3 DNA follows: TGCGCCAGCAGCTCAGAGGCCAGGGAGAAAGGCGAGCAGTACTTC.

This clonotype was seen only a few times. The V gene is TRBV7-9, the J gene TRBJ2-7; 8 nucleotides align to TRBD1. The V gene's germline CDR1 is SEHNR and CDR2 FQNEAQ (reference sequence). The V segment lost 8 bases and the J segment 3 bases; nucleotides outside the gene matches: 15. CDR3 length: 16 amino acids. The CDR3 bases are TGTGCCAGCTTTGGACAGGGTAGGGAGAAGGGCTACGAGCAGTACTTC. This codes for CASFGQGREKGYEQYF.

The chain has TRBV10-3 and TRBJ2-2, with D perhaps TRBD2 (5 bases). The V end was cut by 6 bases, the J end by 5 bases, with 10 bases between. The CDR3 loop spans 13 amino acids. The germline V gene encodes CDR1 ENHRY and CDR2 SYGVKD. The DNA for the CDR3 is TGTGCCATCAGGGCAACTAGTACCGGGGAGCTGTTTTTT. Protein product: CAIRATSTGELFF.